Included here is one T cell receptor (beta chain) sequence, with context. Its antigen is unidentified. Germline V lookup: CDR1 ENHRY, CDR2 SYGVKD. The CDR3 has 15 residues. Reanalyzing the 5' RACE reads, TCRdb keeps one entry per CDR3 protein, without DNA. There are 550,000 to 600,000 distinct CDR3 sequences in the sample, with around 3.3% held by the top ten. This entry belongs to a study of T cells expressing NK-cell markers. Study-wide background: Beta-chain profiling covered CD3+CD56+NKG2C+, CD3+CD56+NKG2C- and CD3+CD56-NKG2C+ sorted subsets.

Regarding the study as a whole: A range of about 1.0-7.0% of CD8+ T cells consisted of dominant NKG2C+ clonotypes in several donors.

This TCR was sampled from a man aged 18 to 29 in good health. Sequencing was performed on blood T cells: a sorted CD56 or NKG2C T cell subset, CD4+ or CD8+ T cells, or bulk PBMC T cells (not recorded which). The chain uses TRBV10-3 and TRBJ2-1; TCRdb gives TRBD1 as the D gene, but with no DNA this cannot be confirmed. CDR3 protein: CAISAKTGVGNEQFF.